This T cell receptor beta chain was identified during a study of CD8+ T cells in alopecia areata (dated by TCRdb to 2017 to 2018). With regard to the full study: The treated patients took part in an open-label pilot trial in which moderate-to-severe alopecia areata was treated with oral tofacitinib at 5 to 10 mg twice daily. Patients stayed on tofacitinib for 6 to 18 months and then had 6 months of follow-up off drug so that delayed response and recurrence could be assessed. The SALT score, which quantifies the percentage of affected scalp surface area, was used to measure disease severity in treated patients. To study T cell clonal expansion in alopecia areata, the researchers applied high-throughput TCRbeta sequencing to both the C3H/HeJ mouse model and human patients. In humans, TCRbeta sequencing was performed on scalp tissue and on sorted CD4+ and CD8+ peripheral blood T cells from healthy controls and from patients with patchy or totalis/universalis alopecia areata. Patients on tofacitinib were biopsied at baseline and after 4 and 24 weeks of treatment, and several of the patients also had a later scalp biopsy. Scalp clonality was compared across normal scalp (n=4), patchy alopecia areata scalp (n=8), and alopecia totalis/universalis scalp (n=8). RNA came from the PAXgene miRNA kit for fixed scalp, the miRNeasy kit for PBMCs, and the RNeasy kit for mouse skin. TCRbeta CDR3 regions were amplified by immunoSEQ multiplex PCR with 35 Vbeta forward and 13 Jbeta reverse primers.

Sequences SNHLY (CDR1) and FYNNEI (CDR2) are obtained from the germline V gene. The germline ends are 20 bases apart after V is trimmed by 7 bases and J by 7 bases. The CDR3, cysteine through phenylalanine, is 15 amino acids long. The retained sequence is limited to the CDR3, 45 bases, with the frame set at the first base. Here is what the overall study found, with its caveats: During tofacitinib treatment, many expanded lesional clones stuck around in both scalp and blood, and this persistence may partly explain why relapse happens after treatment is stopped. Compared with normal scalp, lesional scalp, particularly in alopecia totalis/universalis, had higher clonality and more expanded CD8+ clones, which suggests antigenic drive. With tofacitinib, both scalp clonality and the number of expanded CD8+ clones among the top 100 scalp clones went down significantly. TCR sequences shared between patients were less clear than in mice, possibly partly because of HLA diversity in the patient population. The treated cohort was small, with a single nonresponder, so links between baseline CD8+ expansion and response need larger studies. Unlike mouse skin, which is dominated by gammadelta T cells, normal human skin has resident alphabeta T cells that are also sequenced, and this complicates analysis of the scalp TCR repertoire.

Library method: the immunoSEQ multiplex PCR assay. RNA was extracted from all samples and reverse transcribed into cDNA as template for TCR sequencing. First-strand cDNA was synthesized using SuperScript III with a 2:1 mix of oligo-dT and random hexamers. A synthetic immune receptor repertoire was used to gauge amplification bias, and whatever bias remained was removed computationally. The authors' analysis ran thus. After raw reads were preprocessed to remove errors, the CDR3 was defined following IMGT conventions as running from the conserved cysteine to phenylalanine. Clonality was computed as 1 minus the Shannon entropy, with the entropy normalized by log2 of the number of productive unique TCRs. Whether each scalp clone was CD4 or CD8 was inferred by checking scalp TCRbeta sequences against the CD4 and CD8 repertoires from sorted blood. In TCRdb, the immuneACCESS table is reduced to in-frame sequences with V and J assigned. These tables do not hold every clone; where another copy was compared, an unresolved V gene accounts for under half, and the others remain unexplained. For V, J and clone size, that table is used; D and trimming come from the DNA. For this sample there are some 100,000 clones; about three fifths appear just once. The top ten constitute roughly 15% of the sample.

Only one count was recorded for this clone. The antigen this receptor binds is unknown. Per-nucleotide qualities are absent, and no much larger clonotype sits a single base away. Explained via the paper, the treatment or condition label denotes: oral pan-JAK inhibitor, 5-10 mg twice daily. From alopecia areata patients, peripheral blood was collected along with lesional scalp punch biopsies. PBMCs were isolated by density centrifugation and stained for CD3, CD4 and CD8, and CD4+ and CD8+ T cells were sorted on a FACSAria. Here the sequenced sample was CD8+ T cells sorted from blood, taken at approximately week 56, from a patient treated with tofacitinib. The sequence derives from a human donor with alopecia areata. The chain is assembled from TRBV2 and TRBJ2-1; matching of 6 bases hints at TRBD1 as the D gene. The CDR3 region has the sequence CASTLGQGRMNEQFF. The nucleotide sequence reads TGTGCCAGCACCCTGGGGCAGGGGCGAATGAATGAGCAGTTCTTC.